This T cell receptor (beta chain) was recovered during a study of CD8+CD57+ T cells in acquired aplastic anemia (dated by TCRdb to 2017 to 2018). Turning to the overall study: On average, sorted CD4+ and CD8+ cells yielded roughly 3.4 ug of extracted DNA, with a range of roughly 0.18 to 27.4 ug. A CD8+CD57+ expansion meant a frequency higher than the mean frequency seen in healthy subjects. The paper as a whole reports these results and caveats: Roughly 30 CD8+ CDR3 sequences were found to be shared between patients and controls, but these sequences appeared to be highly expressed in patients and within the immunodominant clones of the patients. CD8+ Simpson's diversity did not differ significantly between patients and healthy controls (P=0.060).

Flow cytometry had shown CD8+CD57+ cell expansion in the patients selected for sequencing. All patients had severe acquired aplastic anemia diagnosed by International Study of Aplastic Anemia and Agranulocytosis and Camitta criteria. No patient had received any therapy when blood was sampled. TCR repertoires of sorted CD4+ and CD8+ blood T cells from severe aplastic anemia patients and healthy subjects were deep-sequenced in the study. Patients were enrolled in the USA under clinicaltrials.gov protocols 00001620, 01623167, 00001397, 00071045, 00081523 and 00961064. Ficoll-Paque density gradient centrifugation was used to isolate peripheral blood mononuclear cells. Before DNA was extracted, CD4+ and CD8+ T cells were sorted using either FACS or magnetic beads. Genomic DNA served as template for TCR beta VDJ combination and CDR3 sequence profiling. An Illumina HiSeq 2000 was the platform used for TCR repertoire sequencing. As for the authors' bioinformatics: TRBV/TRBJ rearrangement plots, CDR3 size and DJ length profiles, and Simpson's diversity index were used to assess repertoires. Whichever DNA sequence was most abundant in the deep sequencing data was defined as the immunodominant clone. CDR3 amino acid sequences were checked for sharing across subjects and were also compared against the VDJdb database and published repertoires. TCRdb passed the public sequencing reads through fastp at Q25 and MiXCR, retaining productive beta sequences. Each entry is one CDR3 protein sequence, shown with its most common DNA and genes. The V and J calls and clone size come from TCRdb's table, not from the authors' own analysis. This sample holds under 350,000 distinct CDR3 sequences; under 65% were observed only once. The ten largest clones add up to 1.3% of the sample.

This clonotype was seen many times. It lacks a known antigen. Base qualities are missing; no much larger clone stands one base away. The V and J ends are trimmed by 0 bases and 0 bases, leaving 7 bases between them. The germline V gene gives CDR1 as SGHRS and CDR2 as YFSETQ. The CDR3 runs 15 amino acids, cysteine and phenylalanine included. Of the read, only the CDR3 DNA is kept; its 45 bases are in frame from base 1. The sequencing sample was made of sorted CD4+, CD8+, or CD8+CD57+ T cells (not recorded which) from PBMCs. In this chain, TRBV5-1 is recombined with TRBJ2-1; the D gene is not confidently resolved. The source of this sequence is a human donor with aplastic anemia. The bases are TGCGCCAGCAGCTTGGGCGGAAGCTCCTACAATGAGCAGTTCTTC. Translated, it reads CASSLGGSSYNEQFF.